The rows below give T cell receptor beta chains drawn from one sample of a study of siplizumab effects on memory and regulatory T cells. TCRdb keeps only in-frame clones here, not all; method: immunoSEQ multiplex PCR. The sample holds 100,000 or so clones, 85% to 95% seen once. Sequencing used CD4+ T cells sorted from blood. The receptor set was obtained from a human donor in good health. Both conserved end residues are trimmed from each CDR3.

v_call	j_call	cdr3_aa
TRBV6-5	TRBJ2-5	ASTPSGGARETQY
TRBV7-8	TRBJ1-5	ASSLGGLLLRNQPQH
TRBV5-1	TRBJ2-1	ASSPSGGDSYNEQF
TRBV29-1	TRBJ1-2	SVDSPPGGSNYGYT
TRBV5-1	TRBJ2-7	ASSSPGSYEQY
TRBV4-3	TRBJ1-1	ASSQDRNTEAF
TRBV6-5	TRBJ2-7	ASSYSAPRSYEQY
TRBV20-1	TRBJ1-2	SAKGGWNYT
TRBV9	TRBJ2-1	ASSVAPVGPGQPLVGQF
TRBV7-3	TRBJ2-2	ASSPGRQSPGELF
TRBV5-6	TRBJ1-4	ASSQVGPRRTNEKLF
TRBV12-5	TRBJ1-5	ASGLDHRGLLYSNQPQH
TRBV5-8	TRBJ2-3	ASSSLYTDTQY
TRBV27	TRBJ2-6	ASSSGAGANVLT
TRBV27	TRBJ1-6	ASRDSQGAGSPLH
TRBV10-2	TRBJ1-6	ASTTGGTSSYNSPLH
TRBV7-3	TRBJ2-1	ASSAQGAREGRYNEQF
TRBV27	TRBJ2-1	ASSPGNSYNEQF
TRBV11-2	TRBJ1-1	ASSWGTVNTEAF
TRBV7-9	TRBJ2-2	ASSFLLATEGTGELF
TRBV6-1	TRBJ2-7	ASSEAGQGADEQY
TRBV9	TRBJ2-4	ASSKGLAKNIQY
TRBV27	TRBJ2-3	ASSLQRGSTDTQY
TRBV7-2	TRBJ2-2	ASSLFTSGGNTGELF
TRBV2	TRBJ1-2	AVFRGSKGYT
TRBV5-4	TRBJ1-2	ASSEETGRNYGYT
TRBV7-8	TRBJ1-2	ASSLARQAEGYT
TRBV9	TRBJ1-1	ASSAGSRTLEAF
TRBV5-4	TRBJ2-7	ASSLGGLAGDEQY
TRBV12-5	TRBJ2-3	ASGLGTSPTDTQY
TRBV7-9	TRBJ1-1	ATALTGANTEAF
TRBV7-6	TRBJ2-7	ASSFDRTYEQY
TRBV7-9	TRBJ2-3	ASSAAPGLAGPSTDTQY
TRBV9	TRBJ1-4	ASSPEGPNEKLF
TRBV11-2	TRBJ1-2	ASSYRSRDSNYGYT
TRBV15	TRBJ2-7	ATSRTGGAYEQY
TRBV28	TRBJ1-5	ASRDGRGSGQPQH
TRBV30	TRBJ1-5	AWSADSNQPQH
TRBV9	TRBJ1-2	ASSVGLKGYGYT
TRBV19	TRBJ2-3	ASSPRGFSHTDTQY
TRBV15	TRBJ2-1	ATSRDVRRSFWDEQF
TRBV4-3	TRBJ2-7	ASSATAYHYEQY
TRBV19	TRBJ2-3	ASRGTSGRSPATQY
TRBV9	TRBJ1-2	ASSPSGVYYGYT
TRBV4-1	TRBJ1-5	ASSQGVSNQPQH
TRBV27	TRBJ1-1	ASRPLMWRLDTEAF
TRBV7-9	TRBJ1-1	ASSLERVNTEAF
TRBV4-3	TRBJ2-7	ASSQEVALAEYEQY
TRBV30	TRBJ1-4	ASRTGTTNEKLF
TRBV14	TRBJ2-1	ASSQLASLVYNEQF